These 16 T cell receptor beta chains were all obtained from the same sample, sequenced in a study of regulatory T cells in long-lasting Graves disease. Investigators prepared the TCR beta libraries by applying iRepertoire HTBI primers and Arm-PCR of CDR3 regions. TCRdb called the multiplex PCR reads again in MiXCR, with one record for every CDR3 protein. Of over 500,000 distinct CDR3 sequences in the sample, about 15% are singletons; the top ten hold more than 10%. As for time point: newly diagnosed GD, antithyroid drugs for less than 3 months. With RNA extracted from PBMCs as input, the TCR library was made. The sample also formed part of further work on T cells in Graves' hyperthyroidism and ophthalmopathy.

Source: peripheral blood mononuclear cells (PBMCs), taken at new diagnosis, from a patient treated with antithyroid drugs. All receptors derive from a young man with Graves disease.

This clonotype was seen at least ten times. The V gene is TRBV12-3 or TRBV12-4, the J gene TRBJ1-4, with D uncertain. This CDR3 comprises 11 residues. Trimming took 4 bases from V and 7 from J, leaving 4 bases between them. The DNA of the CDR3 is TGTGCCAGCAGTTCTGGTGAAAAACTGTTTTTT. Protein: CASSSGEKLFF.

This clonotype has a count of ten or more. The gene calls are TRBV20-1 and TRBJ2-7, with D maybe TRBD1 (6 bases). CDR1 is DFQATT and CDR2 is SNEGSKA in the germline V gene (reference sequence). Trimming shortened V by 4 bases and J by 1 base, and 11 bases separated the two germline ends. The CDR3 spans 13 residues. In DNA, the CDR3 is TGCAGTGCTAAATTAGGGGGATCCTACGAGCAGTACTTC. Protein sequence: CSAKLGGSYEQYF.

For this clonotype: A much more abundant neighbour one base away suggests this may be a read error. The V and J genes are TRBV6-1 and TRBJ1-5, with D unresolved. Germline V gene sequence: CDR1 MNHNS, CDR2 SASEGT. Trimming took 6 bases from V and 0 from J, leaving 9 bases between them. There are 14 residues in the CDR3. The CDR3 spells CASRAEYSNQPQHF. CDR3 bases: TGTGCCAGCAGGGCAGAGTATAGCAATCAGCCCCAGCATTTT.

At least ten counts were recorded for this clonotype. The CDR3 loop is CSGGTATNEKLFF. DNA for the CDR3: TGCAGTGGAGGGACAGCAACTAATGAAAAACTGTTTTTT. V and J are TRBV20-1 and TRBJ1-4; 7 bases fit TRBD1. Per germline, CDR1 DFQATT and CDR2 SNEGSKA (reference sequence). This CDR3 contains 13 residues. Unmatched junction bases numbered 2, after V lost 7 bases and J lost 0 bases.

This clonotype was found many times. The J gene is TRBJ2-7, the V gene TRBV6-1; the D gene is possibly TRBD2 (6 bases). In germline, CDR1 is MNHNS, CDR2 SASEGT. V lost 6 bases and J lost 4, with 22 bases in between. CDR3 length: 16 residues. The CDR3 reads CASRRRGVQNSYEQYF. CDR3 DNA: TGTGCCAGCAGGCGGCGGGGTGTACAGAATAGTTACGAGCAGTACTTC.

This clonotype showed up many times. The V gene is TRBV24-1, the J gene TRBJ2-7; D gene uncertain. This CDR3 comprises 15 residues. The V end was cut by 0 bases, the J end by 2 bases, with 10 bases between. The germline gives CDR1 KGHDR, CDR2 SFDVKD. This CDR3 reads CATSDLVGATYEQYF. CDR3 coding DNA: TGTGCCACCAGTGATTTGGTCGGAGCCACCTACGAGCAGTACTTC.

This clonotype was found many times. The V call is TRBV2, the J call TRBJ1-2, with 7 bases lining up with TRBD1. Germline CDR1 reads SNHLY; CDR2 reads FYNNEI. CDR3 length: 14 residues. With V trimmed by 4 bases and J by 0 bases, 2 bases remained unmatched. In nucleotides, the CDR3 is TGTGCCAGCAGTGCAGACAGGGCTAACTATGGCTACACCTTC. Its protein product is CASSADRANYGYTF.

This clonotype was found many times. V is TRBV6-1 and J is TRBJ2-3; possible D gene TRBD1, 5 bases. The CDR3 totals 14 residues. Germline values: CDR1 MNHNS, CDR2 SASEGT. V was shortened by 8 bases and J by 0 bases, with 12 bases between the two germline ends. In DNA, the CDR3 is TGTGCCAGCCACCAGGGTGCTAGCACAGATACGCAGTATTTT. This encodes CASHQGASTDTQYF.

This clonotype was detected ten times or more. V gene TRBV7-9 combines with J gene TRBJ2-1, with D maybe TRBD2 (5 bases). The CDR3 has 15 amino acids. V lost 4 bases, J lost 8 bases, and 18 bases lay in between. Germline-derived CDR1 and CDR2 are SEHNR and FQNEAQ (reference sequence). CDR3 in DNA: TGTGCCAGCAGCTCAAGCGGTAGGCCTGGCGATGAGCAGTTCTTC. It yields the protein CASSSSGRPGDEQFF.

The chain is built from TRBV7-9 and TRBJ2-5; no definite D call. Germline lookup yields CDR1 SEHNR and CDR2 FQNEAQ (reference sequence). With 1 base removed from V and 5 bases from J, the gap between germline ends came to 20 bases. The CDR3 runs 17 residues. The CDR3 loop reads CASSLEIAWYGWETQYF. The DNA for the CDR3 is TGTGCCAGCAGCTTAGAAATCGCTTGGTATGGATGGGAGACCCAGTACTTC.

The V gene is TRBV30, the J gene TRBJ1-6; no clear D. The germline CDR1 and CDR2 sequences are GTSNPN and SVGIG (reference sequence). This CDR3 spans 14 amino acids. Trimming took 4 bases from V and 7 from J, leaving 14 bases between them. The CDR3 nucleotides are TGTGCCTGGAACGGGGTTATGAGGAATTCACCCCTCCACTTT. Translating it yields CAWNGVMRNSPLHF.

At least ten counts were recorded for this clonotype. The chain combines TRBV30 with TRBJ1-2; 7 bases agree with TRBD1. The V gene end was trimmed by 2 bases and the J gene end by 4 bases; junction bases not matched to a gene: 10. This CDR3 region has 15 residues. CDR1 and CDR2 from the germline V gene are GTSNPN and SVGIG (reference sequence). CDR3 in amino acids: CAWSPPTGPGYGYTF. The CDR3 coding sequence is TGTGCCTGGAGTCCCCCGACAGGGCCTGGCTATGGCTACACCTTC.

The V gene is TRBV9, the J gene TRBJ2-1, with D tentatively TRBD2 (6 bases). CDR1 is SGDLS, CDR2 YYNGEE, per germline. The V end lost 1 base, the J end lost 7 bases, and 15 bases lay between the germline ends. The CDR3 covers 15 residues. CDR3 region: CASSVFSGGKNEQFF. Here the CDR3 DNA reads TGTGCCAGCAGCGTATTTAGCGGCGGAAAGAATGAGCAGTTCTTC.

The CDR3, as DNA: TGTGCCAGCAGTCCCTGGAAGGGGCCTTTCTATGGCTACACCTTC. Translation: CASSPWKGPFYGYTF. V is TRBV6-1 and J is TRBJ1-2; D may be TRBD1 (5 bases). CDR1 and CDR2 (germline): MNHNS, SASEGT. V gave up 5 bases and J gave up 4 bases, with 17 bases separating them. CDR3 length: 15 residues.

At least ten counts were recorded for this clonotype. J is TRBJ1-6 and V is TRBV2; D unresolved. There are 14 residues in the CDR3. The germline gives CDR1 SNHLY, CDR2 FYNNEI. With 6 bases removed from V and 10 bases from J, the gap between germline ends came to 16 bases. CDR3 coding DNA: TGTGCCAGCAGCGAAAGAATCGGGCCGTCACCCCTCCACTTT. Its protein is CASSERIGPSPLHF.

The V gene is TRBV20-1, the J gene TRBJ1-2, with no clear D. Germline V gene lookup returns CDR1 DFQATT and CDR2 SNEGSKA (reference sequence). There are 14 residues in the CDR3. V was shortened by 4 bases and J by 5 bases, with 17 bases between the two germline ends. The CDR3 here is CSANPLVEVYGYTF. The CDR3 coding sequence is TGCAGTGCTAATCCCCTAGTGGAGGTTTATGGCTACACCTTC.